This TCR beta chain originates from a study of T cell changes during pregnancy in multiple sclerosis (dated by TCRdb to between 2018 and 2021). Concerning the study at large: The study examined how the T cell repertoire changed over the course of pregnancy in women with multiple sclerosis.

Library prep was done by the immunoSEQ multiplex PCR assay. Here the immuneACCESS table is served through TCRdb, limited to in-frame sequences with V and J called. Missing clones are a known gap in these copies; in checked studies unresolved V genes cover under half, and the rest lacks a known reason. Present in this sample are almost 35,000 clones, about nine tenths of which were seen just once. The ten largest clonotypes hold 9.5% to 15% of the sample. Spanning cysteine to phenylalanine, the CDR3 consists of 13 amino acids. CDR3 DNA is the only sequence kept; it has 39 bases, read in frame from the first base. Per the germline V gene, SGHVS is the CDR1 and FQNEAQ is the CDR2. At the junction V is shortened by 5 bases and J by 3 bases, with 11 bases in between. Turning to this clone: Its antigen is currently not known. Within one base of it there is no much larger clone, and no base qualities were kept.

The rearrangement joined TRBV7-8 to TRBJ2-7; the D gene is perhaps TRBD2, from 5 matching bases. This sample comprised CD8+ T cells from peripheral blood mononuclear cells, obtained in the first trimester of pregnancy. This receptor was identified in a female donor with multiple sclerosis, enrolled in a pregnancy study. The CDR3 region has the sequence CASSPSWVYEQYF. The DNA reads TGTGCCAGCAGCCCTAGCTGGGTCTACGAGCAGTACTTC.